This T cell receptor (beta chain) was documented in a study of blood T cell repertoires in COVID-19. Study at large: Samples representing acute and convalescent COVID-19 were sourced from the United States, Italy and Spain. PBMCs, B-cell-depleted T cells, or T cells provided the cDNA or gDNA that made up the material.

Trimming took 5 bases from V and 0 from J, leaving 11 bases between them. The germline V gene has CDR1 MDHEN and CDR2 SYDVKM. The CDR3 extends over 15 amino acids. Produced via immunoSEQ multiplex PCR; TCRdb's table is partial and in-frame only. The table lists approximately 210,000 clones, about 89% of them singletons. This rearrangement joins TRBV28 to TRBJ2-1; TRBD2 is a possible D gene (5 bases). This TCR was recovered from a woman aged 35 to 49 with acute or convalescent COVID-19. Input material: peripheral blood. CDR3 coding DNA: TGTGCCAGCAGTGACTATACGAGCTCCTACAATGAGCAGTTCTTC. It specifies CASSDYTSSYNEQFF.